This passage covers 29 T cell receptor beta chains from one sample sequenced in a study of cytomegalovirus exposure and HLA in healthy donors. PCR used 60 Vbeta primers and 13 Jbeta primers. Data came from immunoSEQ multiplex PCR; TCRdb stores just in-frame clones and leaves some out. Of 95,000 to 100,000 clones in the sample, under 80% are singletons; the top ten hold about 2%. Sequenced sample: PBMCs. These receptors all stem from a man aged 35 to 55 in good health and CMV-seronegative.

The chain uses TRBV18 and TRBJ1-6; TRBD1 matches at 8 bases. V lost 4 bases and J lost 8; bases outside the gene matches: 7. The CDR3 runs 15 residues. The V gene's germline CDR1 is KGHSH and CDR2 LQKENI. The CDR3 DNA is TGTGCCAGCTCACGGTTACAGGGGGAGGATTCACCCCTCCACTTT. This sequence encodes CASSRLQGEDSPLHF.

The chain uses TRBV29-1 and TRBJ1-2, with D perhaps matching TRBD1 (6 bases). The CDR3 runs 11 residues. Per germline, CDR1 SQVTM and CDR2 ANQGSEA. The V end lost 5 bases, the J end lost 4 bases, and 8 bases lay between the germline ends. CDR3 sequence: CSVMGAYGYTF. The CDR3 DNA is TGCAGCGTTATGGGGGCCTATGGCTACACCTTC.

For this clone: Compared with germline, one end of the junction differs, possibly owing to a read error. V gene TRBV7-9 combines with J gene TRBJ2-2, with 10 bases fitting TRBD2. This CDR3 spans 16 amino acids. Germline V lookup: CDR1 SEHNR, CDR2 FQNEAQ (reference sequence). In DNA, the CDR3 is TGTTCCAGCAGCACCCTAGCGGGGGACCACACCGGGGAGCTGTTTTTT. It encodes CSSSTLAGDHTGELFF.

Only a few counts were recorded for this clone. J is TRBJ2-2 and V is TRBV4-3; 9 bases map to TRBD2. V lost 0 bases to trimming and J lost 4 bases; unmatched junction nucleotides: 3. Per germline, CDR1 LGHNA and CDR2 YSLEER. The CDR3 sequence is 16 residues long. The CDR3 coding sequence is TGCGCCAGCAGCCAAGAACGCGGGAGGGTCACCGGGGAGCTGTTTTTT. Its translation: CASSQERGRVTGELFF.

Regarding this clone: Different DNA sequences within this sample yield the same CDR3. The rearrangement links TRBV5-6 to TRBJ2-7; 9 bases line up with TRBD1. Unmatched junction bases numbered 3, after V lost 2 bases and J lost 0 bases. CDR1 is SGHDT, CDR2 YYEEEE, per germline. CDR3 length equals 15 residues. CDR3 nucleotide sequence: TGTGCCAGCAGCTTCGGACAGGGGAGCTCCTACGAGCAGTACTTC. Its translation: CASSFGQGSSYEQYF. Supplemented by reference TRBV5-6 and TRBJ2-7, the full variable domain reads DAGVTQSPTHLIKTRGQQVTLRCSPKSGHDTVSWYQQALGQGPQFIFQYYEEEERQRGNFPDRFSGHQFPNYSSELNVNALLLGDSALYLCASSFGQGSSYEQYFGPGTRLTVT.

The chain is built from TRBV19 and TRBJ2-1; 7 positions agree with TRBD2. There are 16 residues in the CDR3. CDR1 is LNHDA and CDR2 is SQIVND in the germline V gene (reference sequence). The V segment lost 3 bases and the J segment 4 bases; nucleotides outside the gene matches: 9. The CDR3 sequence: CASSIYAGERYNEQFF. In nucleotides, the CDR3 is TGTGCCAGTAGTATTTATGCGGGAGAGCGTTACAATGAGCAGTTCTTC.

This chain uses TRBV6-6 with TRBJ2-7; D is possibly TRBD2 (6 bases). Trimming cost V 8 bases and J 2 bases, with 13 bases left between them. The CDR3 sequence is 13 residues long. CDR1 and CDR2 from the germline V gene are MNHNY and SVGAGI (reference sequence). CDR3 region: CASEFGGTYEQYF. CDR3 bases: TGTGCCAGCGAATTTGGGGGGACCTACGAGCAGTACTTC.

The chain couples TRBV9 to TRBJ1-4; D not certain. Germline V gene sequence: CDR1 SGDLS, CDR2 YYNGEE. The CDR3 length is 15 residues. With 2 bases removed from V and 1 base from J, the gap between germline ends came to 9 bases. The CDR3 is CASSVSLVTNEKLFF. CDR3 bases: TGTGCCAGCAGCGTTTCGTTAGTAACTAATGAAAAACTGTTTTTT.

The chain carries TRBV7-9 and TRBJ2-2, with unresolved D. Trimming removed 2 bases at V and 2 bases at J, with 18 bases between. The germline gives CDR1 SEHNR, CDR2 FQNEAQ (reference sequence). The CDR3 has 18 amino acids. This CDR3 reads CASSLPSAAPTNTGELFF. In DNA, the CDR3 is TGTGCCAGCAGCTTACCCAGTGCGGCACCCACTAACACCGGGGAGCTGTTTTTT.

This chain joins TRBV27 and TRBJ2-6, with D hard to call. The V end lost 2 bases, the J end lost 0 bases, and 11 bases lay between the germline ends. This CDR3 spans 17 amino acids. The V gene's germline CDR1 is MNHEY and CDR2 SMNVEV (reference sequence). The CDR3 DNA sequence: TGTGCCAGCAGTTTAGGTCGCGTCAACTCTGGGGCCAACGTCCTGACTTTC. Translating gives CASSLGRVNSGANVLTF.

This clone was counted once. The V and J genes are TRBV6-1 and TRBJ2-1; TRBD1 matches at 7 bases. The CDR3 has 13 amino acids. Germline lookup yields CDR1 MNHNS and CDR2 SASEGT. The junction had 3 bases not matched to a gene; V was cut back by 7 bases and J by 3 bases. The CDR3 region has the DNA TGTGCCAGCACCAGGGACAGCTACAATGAGCAGTTCTTC. Translation gives CASTRDSYNEQFF.

The chain employs TRBV6-4 and TRBJ1-5, with 9 nucleotides matching TRBD1. V trimming: 6 bases; J trimming: 0 bases; junction bases outside the gene matches: 6. The germline gives CDR1 MRHNA, CDR2 SNTAGT. The CDR3 is 16 residues long. The CDR3 reads CASSPTGGDSNQPQHF. For the CDR3, the DNA is TGTGCCAGCAGCCCTACAGGGGGCGATAGCAATCAGCCCCAGCATTTT.

This clone is a singleton in its sample. V and J are TRBV6-1 and TRBJ2-7, with TRBD1 as a possible D gene (6 bases). The V end lost 3 bases, the J end lost 3 bases, and 12 bases lay between the germline ends. Germline CDR1 reads MNHNS; CDR2 reads SASEGT. This CDR3 has 14 amino acids. The CDR3 region is CASSDNRVRYEQYF. CDR3 nucleotides: TGTGCCAGCAGTGATAACAGGGTCCGCTACGAGCAGTACTTC.

In nucleotides, the CDR3 is TGTGCCAGCAGTTACTCGATCAGGACACAAGAGACCCAGTACTTC. It is translated as CASSYSIRTQETQYF. This chain links TRBV6-5 with TRBJ2-5; possible D gene TRBD1, 5 bases. The ends were cut back, 0 bases at V and 2 bases at J, with 10 bases in the middle. CDR1 and CDR2 (germline): MNHEY, SVGAGI. The CDR3 loop spans 15 amino acids.

Of note for this clone: A read error may account for a junction end that differs from germline. The same CDR3 arises from other DNA sequences in this sample as well. The chain combines TRBV5-1 with TRBJ2-1, with 12 nucleotides matching TRBD2. From germline, CDR1 is SGHRS and CDR2 YFSETQ. This CDR3 region has 16 residues. DNA of the CDR3: TGCGCTAGCAACAGTACTAGCGGGGGGCGGTATAATGAGCAGTTCTTC. It codes for CASNSTSGGRYNEQFF.

The chain has TRBV20-1 and TRBJ2-5; the D is unclear. Trimming shortened V by 3 bases and J by 1 base, and 3 bases separated the two germline ends. The CDR3 is made up of 11 amino acids. Germline CDR1 is DFQATT and CDR2 is SNEGSKA (reference sequence). The CDR3, as DNA: TGCAGTGCTAGCGGCCAAGAGACCCAGTACTTC. It codes for CSASGQETQYF.

The chain combines TRBV4-1 with TRBJ2-6; 7 bases line up with TRBD2. The CDR3 loop spans 20 amino acids. J lost 4 bases, V lost 0 bases, and 15 bases had no gene match. CDR1 MGHRA and CDR2 YSYEKL come from the germline V gene. The CDR3 here is CASSQEGGLRKGLGANVLTF. The CDR3 region has the DNA TGCGCCAGCAGCCAAGAGGGAGGGTTGCGTAAAGGGTTAGGGGCCAACGTCCTGACTTTC.

V usage is TRBV10-1 and J usage is TRBJ2-7, with TRBD2 as a possible D gene (6 bases). The germline V gene has CDR1 WNHNN and CDR2 SYGVQD (reference sequence). V lost 3 bases and J 4 bases, leaving 16 bases between the germline ends. The CDR3 loop spans 15 amino acids. CDR3: CASSELAGGLYEQYF. The CDR3 DNA sequence: TGCGCCAGCAGTGAACTAGCCGGCGGGTTGTACGAGCAGTACTTC.

The CDR3 region is CASQGVRGHEQYF. CDR3 in DNA: TGTGCCAGCCAGGGGGTACGCGGCCACGAGCAGTACTTC. The J gene is TRBJ2-7, the V gene TRBV27, with 7 bases identical to TRBD1. The germline gives CDR1 MNHEY, CDR2 SMNVEV (reference sequence). The CDR3 is made up of 13 amino acids. The J segment lost 5 bases and the V segment lost 8 bases, leaving 9 bases of the junction unmatched.

In this sample, this clone turned up once. This chain uses TRBV14 with TRBJ1-1; unclear D gene. Germline V gene sequence: CDR1 SGHDN, CDR2 FVKESK. V gave up 0 bases and J gave up 7 bases, with 9 bases separating them. The CDR3 length is 13 residues. CDR3 sequence (DNA): TGTGCCAGCAGCCAAGATAGGCGGATTGAAGCTTTCTTT. It is translated as CASSQDRRIEAFF. Looking up the rest from reference TRBV14 and TRBJ1-1 gives the full variable domain: EAGVTQFPSHSVIEKGQTVTLRCDPISGHDNLYWYRRVMGKEIKFLLHFVKESKQDESGMPNNRFLAERTGGTYSTLKVQPAELEDSGVYFCASSQDRRIEAFFGQGTRLTVV.

Only a few counts were recorded for this clone. The chain has TRBV30 and TRBJ1-6, with D unclear. V was clipped by 0 bases and J by 7 bases, with 10 bases between them. Per the germline V gene, CDR1 is GTSNPN and CDR2 is SVGIG (reference sequence). The CDR3 loop spans 14 amino acids. The CDR3 spells CAWSVGSSNSPLHF. The CDR3 DNA sequence: TGTGCCTGGAGTGTCGGGTCTTCCAATTCACCCCTCCACTTT.

The chain joins TRBV25-1 to TRBJ2-3, with 7 bases fitting TRBD2. Germline CDR1 is MGHDK and CDR2 is SYGVNS. The CDR3 loop spans 13 amino acids. V trimming: 8 bases; J trimming: 4 bases; junction bases outside the gene matches: 6. CDR3: CASGRVEADTQYF. As DNA, the CDR3 is TGTGCCAGCGGGAGGGTAGAGGCAGATACGCAGTATTTT. Full variable domain (missing parts from reference TRBV25-1 and TRBJ2-3): EADIYQTPRYLVIGTGKKITLECSQTMGHDKMYWYQQDPGMELHLIHYSYGVNSTEKGDLSSESTVSRIRTEHFPLTLESARPSHTSQYLCASGRVEADTQYFGPGTRLTVL.

The CDR3 DNA reads TGTGCCAGCCGAAACCCTTCTTACGAGCAGTACTTC. It encodes CASRNPSYEQYF. The V and J genes are TRBV6-4 and TRBJ2-5, with unresolved D. The closer fit of TRBJ2-7 to the DNA end suggests the J call may be wrong. There are 12 residues in the CDR3. Per the germline V gene, CDR1 is MRHNA and CDR2 is SNTAGT.

The chain couples TRBV30 to TRBJ2-7; 7 bases line up with TRBD1. V lost 2 bases, J lost 0 bases, and 4 bases stayed unmatched. The CDR3 has 14 amino acids. Germline V gene lookup returns CDR1 GTSNPN and CDR2 SVGIG (reference sequence). CDR3 region: CAWSLTGSSYEQYF. The CDR3 DNA follows: TGTGCCTGGAGTTTGACAGGGAGCTCCTACGAGCAGTACTTC.

The chain employs TRBV27 and TRBJ1-1; D might be TRBD1 (6 bases). Per the germline V gene, CDR1 is MNHEY and CDR2 is SMNVEV (reference sequence). The CDR3 runs 11 residues. Trimming removed 6 bases from V and 6 bases from J, with 8 bases in between. CDR3: CASRGAAEAFF. The CDR3 nucleotides are TGTGCCAGCAGGGGGGCGGCTGAAGCTTTCTTT.

In its sample, this clone was seen a few times. The J gene is TRBJ2-4, the V gene TRBV9; 10 positions match TRBD1. Germline lookup yields CDR1 SGDLS and CDR2 YYNGEE. This CDR3 is built from 17 residues. V trimming: 3 bases; J trimming: 2 bases; junction bases outside the gene matches: 8. The CDR3 loop reads CASSGSGTGATKNIQYF. The CDR3, as DNA: TGTGCCAGCAGCGGTTCCGGGACAGGGGCGACCAAAAACATTCAGTACTTC.

The chain carries TRBV14 and TRBJ1-4; D possibly corresponds to TRBD1 (6 bases). CDR3 length equals 14 residues. The ends were cut back, 6 bases at V and 6 bases at J, with 14 bases in the middle. Germline V lookup: CDR1 SGHDN, CDR2 FVKESK. This CDR3 reads CASSYTGRHEKLFF. The CDR3 DNA is TGTGCCAGCAGTTATACAGGGCGCCATGAAAAACTGTTTTTT.

CDR3 in amino acids: CASSRKTGTGDPGNTIYF. The CDR3 coding sequence is TGTGCCAGCAGCCGTAAAACCGGGACAGGAGATCCTGGAAACACCATATATTTT. The V and J genes are TRBV7-9 and TRBJ1-3; 8 positions agree with TRBD1. The CDR3 spans 18 residues. V lost 5 bases and J lost 2; bases outside the gene matches: 14. Germline values: CDR1 SEHNR, CDR2 FQNEAQ (reference sequence).

In this sample, this clone turned up a few times. This rearrangement joins TRBV9 to TRBJ1-4; 7 nucleotides line up with TRBD1. Germline V CDR1 and CDR2: SGDLS, YYNGEE. The ends lost 4 bases at V and 5 bases at J; junction bases unmatched: 8. CDR3 length: 15 amino acids. CDR3 region: CASSLRDSWNEKLFF. Here the CDR3 DNA reads TGTGCCAGCAGCCTTCGGGACAGTTGGAATGAAAAACTGTTTTTT.